The clone carrying this T cell receptor beta chain was found once. The antigen is unknown. This specimen belongs to a study of spatial heterogeneity in lung cancer. As for the study in general: For the average unique TCR and UMI combination, more than eight occurrences appeared in raw reads. The study, taken as a whole, reports: Tumors with more nonsynonymous mutations had more expanded intratumoral alpha and beta TCRs.

V lost 0 bases and J lost 3, with 15 bases in between. Germline V gene data show CDR1 as SGHRS and CDR2 as YFSETQ. The CDR3 runs to 17 residues. A unique molecular identifier was attached to every TCR cDNA molecule. TCRdb recomputed calls from the 5' RACE reads with MiXCR, one row per CDR3 protein. This sample carries over 8,500 distinct CDR3 sequences, roughly 12% of them seen once, and the ten largest clones take less than 40%. Time point noted: sample taken at primary tumor resection. A total of some 70 untreated early-stage non-small cell lung cancer patients served as donors. Material for sequencing was whole RNA from tumor, nontumor lung or frozen PBMC, left unsorted.

The sample in question was lung tumor tissue, obtained at surgery. This receptor was obtained from a male donor with early-stage non-small cell lung cancer. The rearrangement uses TRBV5-1 and TRBJ2-2, with D unresolved. For the CDR3, the DNA is TGCGCCAGCAGCTTGGGGCCCACACGATTTCACACCGGGGAGCTGTTTTTT. Translating gives CASSLGPTRFHTGELFF.